This TCR beta chain came from a study of blood T cell repertoires in COVID-19. On the study more broadly: T cells, B-cell-depleted T cells, or PBMCs supplied cDNA or gDNA.

Authors' processing steps: Quantification of nucleated cells was approximated via reference gene primer amplification. Sequenced by immunoSEQ multiplex PCR; TCRdb stores in-frame clones only, minus some. For V, J and clone size, that table is used; D and trimming come from the DNA. The table shows roughly 300,000 clones, with approximately 91% occurring only once. Seattle patients were enrolled during active infection and followed longitudinally. The specimen was peripheral blood. This clonotype originated in a woman in her 30s with COVID-19, enrolled during active disease.

In nucleotides, the CDR3 is TGTGCCTGGAGTTTTCGGGGGAATTCTGGGAACACTGAAGCTTTCTTT. It specifies CAWSFRGNSGNTEAFF. The chain employs TRBV30 and TRBJ1-1, with D perhaps matching TRBD1 (5 bases). The CDR3 runs to 16 residues. Germline CDR1 reads GTSNPN; CDR2 reads SVGIG (reference sequence). Trimming stripped 2 bases from V and 1 base from J, with 17 bases between.